This TCR beta chain was identified during a study of regulatory T cells in long-lasting Graves disease. As for time point: newly diagnosed GD, antithyroid drugs for less than 3 months. PBMCs provided the RNA from which the TCR library was made. Combining iRepertoire HTBI primers with Arm-PCR of CDR3 regions, the authors built TCR beta libraries. TCRdb processed the multiplex PCR reads anew with MiXCR; each CDR3 protein has one entry. Of around 500,000 distinct CDR3 sequences listed, roughly 13% are singletons. This clonotype was seen ten or more times. The CDR3 runs to 16 residues. V lost 6 bases to trimming and J lost 0 bases, with 15 bases between them. Germline V gene data show CDR1 as SNHLY and CDR2 as FYNNEI. These sequences were also reported in another study, on T cells in Graves' hyperthyroidism and ophthalmopathy.

The source was peripheral blood mononuclear cells (PBMCs), collected at new diagnosis, from a patient treated with antithyroid drugs. The clonotype originates from a man aged 30 to 39 with Graves disease. The genes are TRBV2 and TRBJ2-1; D remains ambiguous. CDR3 DNA: TGTGCCAGCAGGCACCCGCGCGGACCCTCCTACAATGAGCAGTTCTTC. Protein: CASRHPRGPSYNEQFF. The entire variable domain, with the rest obtained from reference TRBV2 and TRBJ2-1, is as follows: EPEVTQTPSHQVTQMGQEVILRCVPISNHLYFYWYRQILGQKVEFLVSFYNNEISEKSEIFDDQFSVERPDGSNFTLKIRSTKLEDSAMYFCASRHPRGPSYNEQFFGPGTRLTVL.